These 21 T cell receptor beta chains came from one sample sequenced in a study of beta chain features in type 1 diabetes. Points from the study as a whole: All four CD4+ subsets from Type 1 diabetes patients carried moderately but significantly shorter TCRB CDR3s.

Their antigens are not known. Expressed TCRB transcripts were sequenced after all isolated RNA was converted to cDNA. Repertoires were generated with immunoSEQ multiplex PCR, while TCRdb's copy carries only in-frame clones and drops some. The sample consists of some 160,000 clones, roughly 9% of them appearing once. The sequenced sample consisted of central memory CD4+ T cells from blood. The receptors come from a woman aged 25 to 39 with type 1 diabetes.

This clone came up a few times. This rearrangement joins TRBV7-3 to TRBJ2-1; tentatively, D is TRBD2 (5 bases). Germline V gives CDR1 SGHTA, CDR2 FQGTGA. Between the trimmed V and J ends, which lost 4 bases and 10 bases, there was a span of 20 bases. This CDR3 has 15 residues. The CDR3 nucleotides read TGTGCCAGCAGCTCAGAAAGCACACTAGTATCCGAGCAGTTCTTC. This codes for CASSSESTLVSEQFF.

There are a few counts of this clone. The rearrangement joins TRBV7-8 to TRBJ1-4; TRBD1 might be the D (6 bases). The CDR3 is made up of 15 amino acids. The V end was cut by 3 bases, the J end by 0 bases, with 8 bases between. Germline loops: CDR1 SGHVS, CDR2 FQNEAQ. The CDR3 DNA is TGTGCCAGCAGCTTTGGACAGACAACTAATGAAAAACTGTTTTTT. Protein sequence: CASSFGQTTNEKLFF.

This clone was counted at least ten times. V usage is TRBV25-1 and J usage is TRBJ1-4, with D unresolved. The CDR3 has 13 amino acids. Trimming removed 7 bases at V and 2 bases at J, with 8 bases between. Looked up from germline, CDR1 is MGHDK and CDR2 is SYGVNS. The CDR3, as DNA: TGTGCCAGCACCCCCCTCACTAATGAAAAACTGTTTTTT. This translates into CASTPLTNEKLFF. Together with reference TRBV25-1 and TRBJ1-4, the CDR3 gives the full variable domain: EADIYQTPRYLVIGTGKKITLECSQTMGHDKMYWYQQDPGMELHLIHYSYGVNSTEKGDLSSESTVSRIRTEHFPLTLESARPSHTSQYLCASTPLTNEKLFFGSGTQLSVL.

The table lists this clone with a few counts. CDR3 amino acids: CASSLEQNTGELFF. The CDR3 coding sequence is TGCGCCAGCAGCTTGGAACAGAACACCGGGGAGCTGTTTTTT. The genes are TRBV5-1 and TRBJ2-2, with D hard to call. The length of the CDR3 is 14 residues. V gave up 0 bases and J gave up 1 base, with 4 bases separating them. Per the germline V gene, CDR1 is SGHRS and CDR2 is YFSETQ.

The table lists this clone with a few counts. The rearrangement uses TRBV6-6 and TRBJ2-2; 7 bases line up with TRBD1. V gave up 5 bases and J gave up 4 bases; unmatched junction bases: 10. This CDR3 has 16 amino acids. The germline V gene has CDR1 MNHNY and CDR2 SVGAGI (reference sequence). CDR3 protein: CASSATGVRSTGELFF. CDR3 bases: TGTGCCAGCAGTGCAACAGGGGTCCGGTCCACCGGGGAGCTGTTTTTT.

This chain joins TRBV9 and TRBJ2-2, with TRBD1 identical over 7 bases. This CDR3 contains 16 residues. CDR1 SGDLS and CDR2 YYNGEE come from the germline V gene. V was pared by 3 bases and J by 3 bases, with 8 bases of the junction left unmatched. Here the CDR3 reads CASSAQGVLYTGELFF. The CDR3 DNA reads TGTGCCAGCAGCGCTCAGGGGGTACTGTACACCGGGGAGCTGTTTTTT.

The V gene is TRBV6-5, the J gene TRBJ2-7, with 9 bases aligning to TRBD1. Per the germline V gene, CDR1 is MNHEY and CDR2 is SVGAGI. V was pared by 0 bases and J by 2 bases, with 5 bases of the junction left unmatched. The CDR3 has 16 amino acids. The CDR3 coding sequence is TGTGCCAGCAGTTACTCTCGGGACAGGGTCCCCTACGAGCAGTACTTC. It encodes CASSYSRDRVPYEQYF.

The J gene is TRBJ2-4, the V gene TRBV28, with D maybe TRBD1 (5 bases). Between the trimmed V and J ends, which lost 4 bases and 8 bases, there was a span of 15 bases. CDR3 length: 14 residues. Germline V gives CDR1 MDHEN, CDR2 SYDVKM. The CDR3 spells CASSSQAVRDIQYF. The CDR3 nucleotides read TGTGCCAGCAGTTCCCAGGCCGTCAGGGACATTCAGTACTTC.

On this clone: Within the sample, other DNA sequences also encode this same CDR3. J is TRBJ2-2 and V is TRBV5-4; 7 nucleotides match TRBD2. The CDR3 contains 16 residues. V lost 2 bases and J lost 5; bases outside the gene matches: 9. In germline, CDR1 is SGHNT, CDR2 YYREEE (reference sequence). The CDR3 here is CASSFGGRAGTGELFF. CDR3 sequence (DNA): TGTGCCAGCAGCTTCGGGGGGAGGGCCGGGACCGGGGAGCTGTTTTTT.

The rearrangement uses TRBV5-1 and TRBJ2-3; D is possibly TRBD1 (6 bases). The CDR3 sequence is 13 residues long. Germline V gene sequence: CDR1 SGHRS, CDR2 YFSETQ. The V gene lost 6 bases and the J gene lost 2 bases, with 10 bases spanning the gap. Here the CDR3 reads CASKGDLTDTQYF. The CDR3 nucleotides read TGCGCCAGCAAGGGGGACCTCACAGATACGCAGTATTTT.

The V call is TRBV9, the J call TRBJ2-5; 9 nucleotides align to TRBD1. CDR1 is SGDLS, CDR2 YYNGEE, per germline. CDR3 length: 15 residues. V dropped 0 bases and J dropped 5; count of bases not matched to a gene: 5. In nucleotides, the CDR3 is TGTGCCAGCAGCGTAGAGGGACAGGGAGGGGAGACCCAGTACTTC. Amino acid sequence: CASSVEGQGGETQYF.

The rearrangement uses TRBV19 and TRBJ2-7; no firm D call. CDR3 length: 13 residues. V was trimmed by 2 bases and J by 1 base, leaving 6 bases between them. The V gene's germline CDR1 is LNHDA and CDR2 SQIVND (reference sequence). Here the CDR3 reads CASSITQSYEQYF. In nucleotides, the CDR3 is TGTGCCAGTAGTATAACACAGTCCTACGAGCAGTACTTC.

In this sample, this clone turned up a few times. The gene calls are TRBV6-6 and TRBJ1-1, with 8 positions matching TRBD1. The CDR3 consists of 15 residues. V lost 2 bases, J lost 4 bases, and 6 bases stayed unmatched. Germline lookup yields CDR1 MNHNY and CDR2 SVGAGI (reference sequence). CDR3 nucleotide sequence: TGTGCCAGCAGTTACGGGGCAGGGGGCGTCACTGAAGCTTTCTTT. It translates to CASSYGAGGVTEAFF.

CDR3 in DNA: TGTGCCAGCAGCAAAACCAGCAGGGCCTACGAGCAGTACTTC. It yields the protein CASSKTSRAYEQYF. The rearrangement links TRBV21-1 to TRBJ2-7; the table names TRBD1, a call not compared with the DNA. TRBV21-1 is a pseudogene. The CDR3 runs 14 residues.

This clone was counted a few times. The same CDR3 arises from other DNA sequences in this sample as well. The rearrangement links TRBV15 to TRBJ1-2; unclear D gene. Germline V gene data show CDR1 as LNHNV and CDR2 as YYDKDF (reference sequence). Trimming left V 0 bases short and J 1 base short, with 3 bases between. The CDR3 totals 13 residues. The CDR3 sequence: CATSRDRNYGYTF. The CDR3 DNA is TGTGCCACCAGCAGAGATCGTAACTATGGCTACACCTTC.

This clone was observed a few times. The chain has TRBV7-2 and TRBJ2-5, with 14 nucleotides matching TRBD2. Trimming at V came to 3 bases and at J to 5 bases, leaving 8 bases not matched to a gene. CDR3 length: 17 residues. Germline lookup yields CDR1 SGHTA and CDR2 FQGNSA. The CDR3 reads CASSFVGTSGSGETQYF. The CDR3 nucleotides read TGTGCCAGCAGCTTCGTGGGGACTAGCGGGAGCGGGGAGACCCAGTACTTC.

This clone occurred a few times. The chain uses TRBV7-2 and TRBJ2-1; the match to TRBD1 covers 9 bases. Germline V gene sequence: CDR1 SGHTA, CDR2 FQGNSA. V shed 6 bases and J 9 bases; nucleotides not matched to a gene: 9. CDR3 length: 14 residues. The CDR3 region is CASRTGTGSGEQFF. The CDR3 bases are TGTGCCAGCAGAACCGGGACAGGGTCGGGTGAGCAGTTCTTC. Based on the CDR3 plus reference TRBV7-2 and TRBJ2-1, the full variable domain is GAGVSQSPSNKVTEKGKDVELRCDPISGHTALYWYRQSLGQGLEFLIYFQGNSAPDKSGLPSDRFSAERTGGSVSTLTIQRTQQEDSAVYLCASRTGTGSGEQFFGPGTRLTVL.

This clone was recorded a few times. The chain has TRBV2 and TRBJ2-1; D gene uncertain. V dropped 2 bases and J dropped 4 bases, with 9 bases sitting between them. This CDR3 contains 14 residues. The V gene's germline CDR1 is SNHLY and CDR2 FYNNEI. The CDR3 bases are TGTGCCAGCAGTGAAAATCTCAGGTACAATGAGCAGTTCTTC. This encodes CASSENLRYNEQFF.

The J gene is TRBJ2-3, the V gene TRBV7-8, with D maybe TRBD1 (5 bases). The germline V and J ends were trimmed by 5 bases and 0 bases, with 12 bases remaining between them. The germline CDR1 and CDR2 sequences are SGHVS and FQNEAQ. The CDR3 consists of 15 residues. The DNA of the CDR3 is TGTGCCAGCAGCACAGCGACAGATAGCACAGATACGCAGTATTTT. It specifies CASSTATDSTDTQYF. Full variable domain (missing parts from reference TRBV7-8 and TRBJ2-3): GAGVSQSPRYKVAKRGQDVALRCDPISGHVSLFWYQQALGQGPEFLTYFQNEAQLDKSGLPSDRFFAERPEGSVSTLKIQRTQQEDSAVYLCASSTATDSTDTQYFGPGTRLTVL.

V usage is TRBV5-5 and J usage is TRBJ2-2; perhaps TRBD2 as D (6 bases). V was pared by 1 base and J by 10 bases, with 14 bases between. Germline CDR1 reads SGHKS; CDR2 reads YYEKEE (reference sequence). CDR3 length: 14 amino acids. The CDR3 DNA reads TGTGCCAGCAGCTTGTCCCTGCGGGAAGAGGAGCTGTTTTTT. Protein sequence: CASSLSLREEELFF. The entire variable domain, with the rest obtained from reference TRBV5-5 and TRBJ2-2, is as follows: DAGVTQSPTHLIKTRGQQVTLRCSPISGHKSVSWYQQVLGQGPQFIFQYYEKEERGRGNFPDRFSARQFPNYSSELNVNALLLGDSALYLCASSLSLREEELFFGEGSRLTVL.

This chain joins TRBV28 and TRBJ2-1; the match to TRBD2 covers 11 bases. The CDR3 is made up of 17 amino acids. Germline V gene sequence: CDR1 MDHEN, CDR2 SYDVKM. J gave up 8 bases and V 6 bases, and 15 bases lay outside the gene matches. CDR3 amino acids: CASSRLTSGSLGDEQFF. CDR3 DNA: TGTGCCAGCAGCCGACTAACTAGCGGGAGCCTCGGGGATGAGCAGTTCTTC. The whole variable domain, filled in from reference TRBV28 and TRBJ2-1, reads DVKVTQSSRYLVKRTGEKVFLECVQDMDHENMFWYRQDPGLGLRLIYFSYDVKMKEKGDIPEGYSVSREKKERFSLILESASTNQTSMYLCASSRLTSGSLGDEQFFGPGTRLTVL.